Listed below are T cell receptor beta chains from one sample, sequenced in a study of somatic mutations in cytotoxic T cells in rheumatoid arthritis. This table comes from immunoSEQ multiplex PCR, and its TCRdb copy is limited to in-frame clones, with some not included. The sample shows fewer than 14,000 clones, 79% of them seen only once. Sequencing input: CD8+ T cells sorted from blood. The receptors stem from an adult with rheumatoid arthritis. The CDR3 runs from the conserved cysteine through the conserved F or W. Each record gives: V gene, J gene, CDR3 length, clone size, D gene, CDR3 protein, CDR3 DNA. A D gene is named only where the DNA matches it firmly. A row's size may be missing; if present it is once, few, many or a size class.

v_call: TRBV5-4
j_call: TRBJ2-7
cdr3_length: 16
clone_size: .
d_call: .
cdr3_aa: CASSGWGQGLVYEQYF
cdr3_nt: TGTGCCAGCAGCGGGTGGGGCCAGGGACTCGTTTATGAGCAGTACTTC

v_call: TRBV27
j_call: TRBJ2-7
cdr3_length: 16
clone_size: .
d_call: TRBD2
cdr3_aa: CASSLSLAGGLYEQYF
cdr3_nt: TGTGCCAGCAGTTTATCCCTAGCGGGAGGACTCTACGAGCAGTACTTC

v_call: TRBV9
j_call: TRBJ1-2
cdr3_length: 16
clone_size: .
d_call: .
cdr3_aa: CASSTPTGGVNYGYTF
cdr3_nt: TGTGCCAGCAGCACGCCGACCGGGGGAGTTAACTATGGCTACACCTTC

v_call: TRBV11-3
j_call: TRBJ2-3
cdr3_length: 14
clone_size: .
d_call: .
cdr3_aa: CASSTEQPTDTQYF
cdr3_nt: TGTGCCAGCAGCACGGAGCAGCCCACAGATACGCAGTATTTT

v_call: TRBV7-2
j_call: TRBJ1-5
cdr3_length: 14
clone_size: .
d_call: TRBD1
cdr3_aa: CASSIDRGNQPQHF
cdr3_nt: TGTGCCAGCAGCATTGACAGGGGTAATCAGCCCCAGCATTTT

v_call: TRBV14
j_call: TRBJ2-2
cdr3_length: 16
clone_size: .
d_call: TRBD2
cdr3_aa: CASSYHGLAKAGELFF
cdr3_nt: TGTGCCAGCAGCTATCATGGACTAGCGAAGGCCGGGGAGCTGTTTTTT

v_call: TRBV7-2
j_call: TRBJ2-7
cdr3_length: 16
clone_size: .
d_call: TRBD2
cdr3_aa: CASSLAEGGSYWEQYF
cdr3_nt: TGTGCCAGCAGCTTAGCGGAAGGCGGGAGCTACTGGGAGCAGTACTTC

v_call: TRBV19
j_call: TRBJ2-1
cdr3_length: 18
clone_size: medium-sized
d_call: TRBD2
cdr3_aa: CASSIFLGSGSSYNEQFF
cdr3_nt: TGTGCCAGTAGTATTTTTTTGGGCAGCGGGAGCTCCTACAATGAGCAGTTCTTC

v_call: TRBV28
j_call: TRBJ2-7
cdr3_length: 15
clone_size: .
d_call: TRBD2
cdr3_aa: CASSGREVRTYEQYF
cdr3_nt: TGTGCCAGCAGTGGACGGGAGGTGAGGACCTACGAGCAGTACTTC

v_call: TRBV28
j_call: TRBJ1-2
cdr3_length: 16
clone_size: .
d_call: TRBD1
cdr3_aa: CASSYPEGALGYGYTF
cdr3_nt: TGTGCCAGCAGTTACCCTGAGGGGGCGCTTGGCTATGGCTACACCTTC

v_call: TRBV28
j_call: TRBJ1-3
cdr3_length: 14
clone_size: .
d_call: .
cdr3_aa: CASSFYVSGNTIYF
cdr3_nt: TGTGCCAGCAGTTTCTACGTTTCTGGAAACACCATATATTTT

v_call: TRBV4-3
j_call: TRBJ2-7
cdr3_length: 13
clone_size: .
d_call: .
cdr3_aa: CASSQLVNYEQYF
cdr3_nt: TGCGCCAGCAGCCAATTGGTAAACTACGAGCAGTACTTC

v_call: TRBV15
j_call: TRBJ1-4
cdr3_length: 15
clone_size: once
d_call: .
cdr3_aa: CATSRERTTNEKLFF
cdr3_nt: TGTGCCACCAGCAGAGAGAGGACAACTAATGAAAAACTGTTTTTT

v_call: TRBV7-8
j_call: TRBJ2-1
cdr3_length: 14
clone_size: once
d_call: .
cdr3_aa: CASSWGGPLNEQFF
cdr3_nt: TGTGCCAGCAGCTGGGGTGGGCCCCTAAATGAGCAGTTCTTC

v_call: TRBV4-1
j_call: TRBJ1-2
cdr3_length: 16
clone_size: .
d_call: TRBD1
cdr3_aa: CASSHTTGQGAYGYTF
cdr3_nt: TGCGCCAGCAGCCACACTACCGGACAGGGTGCCTATGGCTACACCTTC

v_call: TRBV4-2
j_call: TRBJ1-5
cdr3_length: 20
clone_size: .
d_call: TRBD1
cdr3_aa: CASSQEYSPGDRGSGQPQHF
cdr3_nt: TGTGCCAGCAGCCAAGAATACTCGCCCGGGGACAGGGGATCAGGTCAGCCCCAGCATTTT

v_call: TRBV9
j_call: TRBJ1-6
cdr3_length: 14
clone_size: few
d_call: .
cdr3_aa: CASRVRQGHSPLHF
cdr3_nt: TGTGCCAGCAGGGTCAGGCAGGGACACTCACCCCTCCACTTT

v_call: TRBV2
j_call: TRBJ1-1
cdr3_length: 14
clone_size: .
d_call: .
cdr3_aa: CASTWTVTIAEAFF
cdr3_nt: TGTGCCAGCACTTGGACAGTGACGATCGCTGAAGCTTTCTTT

v_call: TRBV6-4
j_call: TRBJ2-2
cdr3_length: 14
clone_size: few
d_call: TRBD2
cdr3_aa: CASSDGGDAGELFF
cdr3_nt: TGTGCCAGCAGTGACGGGGGGGACGCCGGGGAGCTGTTTTTT

v_call: TRBV27
j_call: TRBJ1-2
cdr3_length: 13
clone_size: .
d_call: .
cdr3_aa: CASSLLSRQDETF
cdr3_nt: TGTGCCAGCAGTTTATTGTCCCGACAGGACGAAACCTTC

v_call: TRBV4-1
j_call: TRBJ2-3
cdr3_length: 16
clone_size: few
d_call: TRBD1
cdr3_aa: CASSQEEGQGVDTQYF
cdr3_nt: TGCGCCAGCAGCCAAGAAGAGGGACAGGGTGTGGATACGCAGTATTTT

v_call: TRBV10-3
j_call: TRBJ2-7
cdr3_length: 16
clone_size: .
d_call: TRBD2
cdr3_aa: CASSEEGLAGNYEQYF
cdr3_nt: TGTGCCAGCAGTGAAGAGGGACTAGCGGGAAACTACGAGCAGTACTTC

v_call: TRBV5-6
j_call: TRBJ2-7
cdr3_length: 14
clone_size: .
d_call: .
cdr3_aa: CASSPTTGAGEQYF
cdr3_nt: TGTGCCAGCAGCCCCACTACAGGAGCAGGCGAGCAGTACTTC

v_call: TRBV6-6
j_call: TRBJ2-5
cdr3_length: 14
clone_size: .
d_call: TRBD1
cdr3_aa: CASSTRGWQETQYF
cdr3_nt: TGTGCCAGCAGTACCAGGGGGTGGCAAGAGACCCAGTACTTC

v_call: TRBV19
j_call: TRBJ2-7
cdr3_length: 13
clone_size: once
d_call: .
cdr3_aa: CASSIFPTYEQYF
cdr3_nt: TGTGCCAGTAGTATCTTCCCTACCTACGAGCAGTACTTC

v_call: TRBV7-6
j_call: TRBJ1-5
cdr3_length: 14
clone_size: .
d_call: .
cdr3_aa: CASSLSGPGQPQHF
cdr3_nt: TGTGCCAGCAGCTTATCAGGCCCCGGACAGCCCCAGCATTTT

v_call: TRBV4-3
j_call: TRBJ2-7
cdr3_length: 16
clone_size: .
d_call: .
cdr3_aa: CASSQDGKAIYYEQYF
cdr3_nt: TGCGCCAGCAGCCAAGATGGAAAAGCAATTTACTACGAGCAGTACTTC

v_call: TRBV18
j_call: TRBJ2-7
cdr3_length: 18
clone_size: .
d_call: TRBD2
cdr3_aa: CASSPRSGSGRTSYEQYF
cdr3_nt: TGTGCCAGCTCACCTCGCTCGGGTAGCGGGAGGACCTCCTACGAGCAGTACTTC

v_call: TRBV7-2
j_call: TRBJ1-2
cdr3_length: 13
clone_size: few
d_call: .
cdr3_aa: CASSYGPDYGYTF
cdr3_nt: TGTGCCAGCAGCTACGGACCGGACTATGGCTACACCTTC

v_call: TRBV5-8
j_call: TRBJ1-1
cdr3_length: 12
clone_size: .
d_call: .
cdr3_aa: CASSFRGTEAFF
cdr3_nt: TGTGCCAGCAGCTTTCGGGGAACTGAAGCTTTCTTT

v_call: TRBV15
j_call: TRBJ2-3
cdr3_length: 14
clone_size: .
d_call: .
cdr3_aa: CATSYYVSTDTQYF
cdr3_nt: TGTGCCACCAGCTACTACGTCTCTACAGATACGCAGTATTTT

v_call: TRBV27
j_call: TRBJ1-5
cdr3_length: 12
clone_size: medium-sized
d_call: .
cdr3_aa: CASSLIGEPQHF
cdr3_nt: TGTGCCAGCAGTTTGATCGGTGAGCCCCAGCATTTT

v_call: TRBV27
j_call: TRBJ1-2
cdr3_length: 13
clone_size: .
d_call: .
cdr3_aa: CASSLIPNYGYTF
cdr3_nt: TGTGCCAGCAGTTTAATACCTAACTATGGCTACACCTTC

v_call: TRBV9
j_call: TRBJ2-7
cdr3_length: 14
clone_size: .
d_call: .
cdr3_aa: CASSVGVGPYEQYF
cdr3_nt: TGTGCCAGCAGCGTAGGGGTCGGACCCTACGAGCAGTACTTC

v_call: TRBV6-1
j_call: TRBJ2-3
cdr3_length: 13
clone_size: once
d_call: .
cdr3_aa: CASSEVRLHTQYF
cdr3_nt: TGTGCCAGCAGTGAAGTTAGACTACATACGCAGTATTTT

v_call: TRBV5-1
j_call: TRBJ2-3
cdr3_length: 15
clone_size: .
d_call: TRBD1
cdr3_aa: CASSSRDRGADTQYF
cdr3_nt: TGCGCCAGCAGCTCCCGGGACAGGGGTGCAGATACGCAGTATTTT

v_call: TRBV6-5
j_call: TRBJ2-7
cdr3_length: 14
clone_size: .
d_call: .
cdr3_aa: CASSLQVGAYEQYF
cdr3_nt: TGTGCCAGCAGTTTACAGGTGGGGGCCTACGAGCAGTACTTC

v_call: TRBV4-2
j_call: TRBJ1-4
cdr3_length: 12
clone_size: few
d_call: .
cdr3_aa: CASSHLGEKLFF
cdr3_nt: TGTGCCAGCAGCCATCTAGGTGAAAAACTGTTTTTT

v_call: TRBV12-5
j_call: TRBJ1-5
cdr3_length: 12
clone_size: few
d_call: .
cdr3_aa: CASGLGPEPQHF
cdr3_nt: TGTGCTAGTGGTTTGGGTCCGGAGCCCCAGCATTTT

v_call: TRBV9
j_call: TRBJ2-3
cdr3_length: 13
clone_size: once
d_call: .
cdr3_aa: CASSVEGTDTQYF
cdr3_nt: TGTGCCAGCAGCGTAGAAGGGACCGATACGCAGTATTTT

v_call: TRBV11-3
j_call: TRBJ2-2
cdr3_length: 18
clone_size: .
d_call: .
cdr3_aa: CASTVYRGGSRLAGELFF
cdr3_nt: TGTGCCAGCACGGTTTACAGGGGAGGGTCTCGTTTGGCCGGGGAGCTGTTTTTT